The 30 T cell receptor beta chains given below trace back to one sample, sequenced in a study of T and B cells in COVID-19 patients. TRB was amplified from around 250-500 ng of blood genomic DNA. TRB rearrangements were amplified by multiplex PCR with BIOMED2 TRB-A/B primers. TCRdb independently ran MiXCR on the multiplex PCR reads; one entry per CDR3 protein. The table records 20,000 to 25,000 distinct CDR3 sequences, approximately 29% of them present only once. What was sequenced was blood. Receptor source: a human donor who had recovered from COVID-19.

The J gene is TRBJ1-5, the V gene TRBV10-3; TRBD1 is a possible D gene (6 bases). Trimming took 0 bases from V and 4 from J, leaving 10 bases between them. The germline gives CDR1 ENHRY, CDR2 SYGVKD. The CDR3 contains 15 residues. The CDR3 bases are TGTGCCATCAGTGAGTCGTCGCAGGGGAATCAGCCCCAGCATTTT. Protein: CAISESSQGNQPQHF.

The chain employs TRBV6-5 and TRBJ1-1; a weak D match, TRBD1 (5 bases). Deletions cut 0 bases from V and 7 bases from J, with 9 bases between. The CDR3 runs to 13 residues. Germline V gene sequence: CDR1 MNHEY, CDR2 SVGAGI. DNA of the CDR3: TGTGCCAGCAGTTACTCGTTGGGGGGTGAAGCTTTCTTT. Translation gives CASSYSLGGEAFF.

The table lists this clonotype with a few counts. The V call is TRBV5-4, the J call TRBJ2-1, with 11 bases lining up with TRBD2. V shed 4 bases, J shed 0 bases, and the junction held 9 bases outside the gene matches. Germline-derived CDR1 and CDR2 are SGHNT and YYREEE (reference sequence). The CDR3 has 18 residues. CDR3 nucleotide sequence: TGTGCCAGCAGCCCCGGGACTAGCGGTCCTTCCTCCTACAATGAGCAGTTCTTC. Its protein is CASSPGTSGPSSYNEQFF. The variable domain in full, with the rest retrieved from reference TRBV5-4 and TRBJ2-1, is ETGVTQSPTHLIKTRGQQVTLRCSSQSGHNTVSWYQQALGQGPQFIFQYYREEENGRGNFPPRFSGLQFPNYSSELNVNALELDDSALYLCASSPGTSGPSSYNEQFFGPGTRLTVL.

A few counts support this clonotype. The V and J genes are TRBV6-5 and TRBJ1-1, with a tentative D call TRBD1 (5 bases). From germline, CDR1 is MNHEY and CDR2 SVGAGI. Trimming took off 5 bases at V and 11 bases at J, with 12 bases between the two ends. CDR3 length: 11 amino acids. The CDR3 is CASSARGRAFF. In DNA, the CDR3 is TGTGCCAGCAGTGCCCGGGGACGGGCTTTCTTT.

This clonotype was recorded many times. The rearrangement links TRBV6-6 to TRBJ2-3; perhaps TRBD2 as D (6 bases). Trimming left V 6 bases short and J 3 bases short, with 13 bases between. The CDR3 loop spans 14 amino acids. The V gene's germline CDR1 is MNHNY and CDR2 SVGAGI (reference sequence). DNA of the CDR3: TGTGCCAGCAGCCCCTCTGGGGGGACAGATACGCAGTATTTT. Its translation is CASSPSGGTDTQYF.

This clonotype was found a few times. This chain joins TRBV12-3 or TRBV12-4 and TRBJ2-4; D possibly matches TRBD1 or TRBD2 (6 bases each). There are 13 residues in the CDR3. The ends were cut back, 5 bases at V and 8 bases at J, with 13 bases in the middle. CDR3 coding DNA: TGTGCCAGCAGTCTCGGGGGCGCAGACATTCAGTACTTC. Residues: CASSLGGADIQYF.

The chain recombines TRBV30 with TRBJ1-6; 10 nucleotides line up with TRBD1. The CDR3 consists of 13 residues. Unmatched junction bases numbered 7, after V lost 8 bases and J lost 9 bases. Germline values: CDR1 GTSNPN, CDR2 SVGIG (reference sequence). The CDR3 coding sequence is TGTGCCGGGGGGACAGGGGAAGGTTCACCCCTCCACTTT. Its protein product is CAGGTGEGSPLHF. The full variable domain, with the rest looked up from reference TRBV30 and TRBJ1-6, is SQTIHQWPATLVQPVGSPLSLECTVEGTSNPNLYWYRQAAGRGLQLLFYSVGIGQISSEVPQNLSASRPQDRQFILSSKKLLLSDSGFYLCAGGTGEGSPLHFGNGTRLTVT.

The rearrangement uses TRBV7-6 and TRBJ2-1, with 10 positions matching TRBD2. The CDR3 is 15 amino acids. The V gene end was trimmed by 4 bases and the J gene end by 2 bases; junction bases not matched to a gene: 2. The germline V gene encodes CDR1 SGHVS and CDR2 FNYEAQ. CDR3 DNA sequence: TGTGCCAGCAGCTCTCTAGCGGGGGCCTACAATGAGCAGTTCTTC. Translated, it gives CASSSLAGAYNEQFF.

The rearrangement links TRBV6-1 to TRBJ1-4; maybe TRBD1 (5 bases). Germline V gives CDR1 MNHNS, CDR2 SASEGT. V was clipped by 8 bases and J by 7 bases, with 20 bases between them. The CDR3 consists of 15 residues. In DNA form, the CDR3 reads TGTGCCAGCCTTACACCCTTCTCGGGGGTTGAAAAACTGTTTTTT. Translating gives CASLTPFSGVEKLFF.

This clonotype was found a few times. V is TRBV6-5 and J is TRBJ1-6, with D possibly TRBD1 on 5 matching bases. This CDR3 is 14 amino acids long. Deletions cut 6 bases from V and 11 bases from J, with 17 bases between. The germline gives CDR1 MNHEY, CDR2 SVGAGI. The CDR3 DNA reads TGTGCCAGCAGATCCGGGACGCCGTCGGCACCCCTCCACTTT. This sequence encodes CASRSGTPSAPLHF.

Note on this clonotype: With a much larger clone just one base away, this may be a read error. The gene calls are TRBV6-5 and TRBJ2-7; perhaps D is TRBD1 or TRBD2 (5 bases each). V lost 5 bases and J 3 bases, leaving 11 bases between the germline ends. CDR1 is MNHEY and CDR2 is SVGAGI in the germline V gene. This CDR3 comprises 13 residues. In DNA form, the CDR3 reads TGTGCCAGCAGTACGGGACCCTTCTACGAGCAGTACTTC. Protein sequence: CASSTGPFYEQYF.

The chain is built from TRBV6-5 and TRBJ1-5; TRBD1 matches at 9 bases. This CDR3 comprises 15 residues. The V gene's germline CDR1 is MNHEY and CDR2 SVGAGI. V was pared by 0 bases and J by 12 bases, with 9 bases of the junction left unmatched. CDR3 region: CASSYSGQGVQFQHF. For the CDR3, the DNA is TGTGCCAGCAGTTACTCGGGACAGGGTGTTCAATTCCAGCATTTT.

This clonotype was found a few times. The rearrangement links TRBV19 to TRBJ2-7; a possible D gene is TRBD1 (6 bases). CDR1 and CDR2 (germline): LNHDA, SQIVND (reference sequence). This CDR3 has 14 amino acids. The V end was cut by 11 bases, the J end by 7 bases, with 24 bases between. CDR3 residues: CAAVWSGSDREQYF. The DNA for the CDR3 is TGTGCCGCCGTATGGAGTGGAAGTGACAGGGAGCAGTACTTC.

Here the CDR3 reads CASSAGGAGNTEAFF. CDR3 bases: TGCGCCAGCAGCGCCGGGGGGGCTGGGAACACTGAAGCTTTCTTT. This chain joins TRBV5-1 and TRBJ1-1, with a tentative D call TRBD1 (6 bases). Germline values: CDR1 SGHRS, CDR2 YFSETQ. The CDR3 loop spans 15 amino acids. With 4 bases removed from V and 1 base from J, the gap between germline ends came to 14 bases.

The rearrangement links TRBV18 to TRBJ2-5; no definite D call. Germline V lookup: CDR1 KGHSH, CDR2 LQKENI. Between the trimmed V and J ends, which lost 0 bases and 0 bases, there was a span of 5 bases. The CDR3 spans 14 residues. The CDR3 is CASSPPVDQETQYF. CDR3 nucleotide sequence: TGTGCCAGCTCACCACCGGTGGACCAAGAGACCCAGTACTTC.

The chain has TRBV5-1 and TRBJ2-3, with 7 bases lining up with TRBD2. This CDR3 comprises 14 residues. Per the germline V gene, CDR1 is SGHRS and CDR2 is YFSETQ. The V and J ends lost 3 bases and 2 bases, in that order; junction bases with no gene match: 3. The CDR3 nucleotides read TGCGCCAGCAGCTGGGGGACTACCACAGATACGCAGTATTTT. It translates to CASSWGTTTDTQYF.

This clonotype appeared many times. The genes are TRBV27 and TRBJ2-5; perhaps TRBD1 as D (5 bases). In germline, CDR1 is MNHEY, CDR2 SMNVEV (reference sequence). The CDR3 covers 14 residues. Deletions cut 5 bases from V and 7 bases from J, with 17 bases between. The CDR3 region has the DNA TGTGCCAGCAGTCCAGGACCGATAAGGGGGACCCAGTACTTC. Encoded protein: CASSPGPIRGTQYF.

This chain joins TRBV12-3 or TRBV12-4 and TRBJ2-5; D call uncertain. The V gene lost 6 bases and the J gene lost 1 base, with 3 bases spanning the gap. The CDR3 is made up of 11 amino acids. This CDR3 reads CASSIQETQYF. Written as DNA, the CDR3 is TGTGCCAGCAGCATCCAAGAGACCCAGTACTTC.

In its sample, this clonotype was seen many times. This chain joins TRBV10-3 and TRBJ2-1; D is ambiguous. The germline gives CDR1 ENHRY, CDR2 SYGVKD. V was trimmed by 4 bases and J by 7 bases, leaving 8 bases between them. There are 12 residues in the CDR3. As DNA, the CDR3 is TGTGCCATCAGTGCCATTGGAAATGAGCAGTTCTTC. It is translated as CAISAIGNEQFF.

The V call is TRBV6-5, the J call TRBJ1-1; D is unclear. V gave up 2 bases and J gave up 6 bases, with 13 bases separating them. Germline loops: CDR1 MNHEY, CDR2 SVGAGI. The CDR3 has 14 amino acids. CDR3 sequence reads: CASSYGLGYSEAFF. As DNA, the CDR3 is TGTGCCAGCAGTTACGGGCTGGGGTATTCTGAAGCTTTCTTT.

The chain carries TRBV2 and TRBJ1-2, with TRBD1 identical over 12 bases. This CDR3 has 17 amino acids. Trimming cost V 8 bases and J 3 bases; bases outside gene matches: 13. Per germline, CDR1 SNHLY and CDR2 FYNNEI. The CDR3 protein is CASVPGTGGLSYYGYTF. CDR3 sequence (DNA): TGTGCCAGCGTCCCCGGGACAGGGGGCCTCTCGTACTATGGCTACACCTTC. The complete variable domain, with remaining parts taken from reference TRBV2 and TRBJ1-2, reads EPEVTQTPSHQVTQMGQEVILRCVPISNHLYFYWYRQILGQKVEFLVSFYNNEISEKSEIFDDQFSVERPDGSNFTLKIRSTKLEDSAMYFCASVPGTGGLSYYGYTFGSGTRLTVV.

As regards this clonotype: This could be a read error, since a much larger clone is one nucleotide away. The chain carries TRBV29-1 and TRBJ1-2, with D possibly TRBD1 on 5 matching bases. Trimming took 8 bases from V and 3 from J, leaving 13 bases between them. Germline values: CDR1 SQVTM, CDR2 ANQGSEA. The CDR3 sequence is 12 residues long. The CDR3 bases are TGCAGCTCCCAGGCAGGGTACTATGGCTACACCTTC. Amino acid sequence: CSSQAGYYGYTF.

The V gene is TRBV27, the J gene TRBJ2-7; D unresolved. Germline CDR1 reads MNHEY; CDR2 reads SMNVEV (reference sequence). This CDR3 comprises 13 residues. The V end was cut by 4 bases, the J end by 6 bases, with 13 bases between. CDR3 bases: TGTGCCAGCAGTTCGAAGTCGCCGCGCGAGCAGTACTTC. Its translation is CASSSKSPREQYF.

This clonotype is judged medium-sized. The chain combines TRBV6-5 with TRBJ2-5, with 12 nucleotides matching TRBD2. V was pared by 8 bases and J by 5 bases, with 9 bases of the junction left unmatched. Germline V lookup: CDR1 MNHEY, CDR2 SVGAGI. The length of the CDR3 is 15 residues. The CDR3 region is CASALAGGRYETQYF. CDR3 bases: TGTGCCAGCGCCCTAGCGGGGGGGCGGTACGAGACCCAGTACTTC.

This clonotype was detected many times. J is TRBJ2-3 and V is TRBV19; 14 bases are shared with TRBD2. This CDR3 region has 18 residues. CDR1 and CDR2 from the germline V gene are LNHDA and SQIVND (reference sequence). The J segment lost 0 bases and the V segment lost 5 bases, leaving 7 bases of the junction unmatched. DNA for the CDR3: TGTGCCAGTAGTGGGGGACTAGCGGGGGCCCCTAGCACAGATACGCAGTATTTT. It codes for CASSGGLAGAPSTDTQYF. The full variable domain, with the rest looked up from reference TRBV19 and TRBJ2-3, is DGGITQSPKYLFRKEGQNVTLSCEQNLNHDAMYWYRQDPGQGLRLIYYSQIVNDFQKGDIAEGYSVSREKKESFPLTVTSAQKNPTAFYLCASSGGLAGAPSTDTQYFGPGTRLTVL.

In regard to this clonotype: This may be a read error: a much more frequent sequence differs by one nucleotide. The chain has TRBV19 and TRBJ1-5; D uncertain. The ends were cut back, 2 bases at V and 4 bases at J, with 9 bases in the middle. The V gene's germline CDR1 is LNHDA and CDR2 SQIVND (reference sequence). This CDR3 has 14 residues. This CDR3 is CASSIRHGNQPQHF. The CDR3, as DNA: TGTGCCAGTAGTATACGGCATGGGAATCAGCCCCAGCATTTT.

The rearrangement uses TRBV6-5 and TRBJ1-2; tentatively, D is TRBD1 (6 bases). CDR3 length: 14 residues. V was cut by 6 bases and J by 0 bases, with 11 bases left in between. Germline CDR1 is MNHEY and CDR2 is SVGAGI. The CDR3, as DNA: TGTGCCAGCAGCCGGACAGCATCTAACTATGGCTACACCTTC. It specifies CASSRTASNYGYTF.

This clonotype came up a few times. The chain links TRBV27 to TRBJ1-1; 7 positions agree with TRBD1. Trimming removed 4 bases from V and 4 bases from J; junction bases left unmatched: 6. Germline assignment: CDR1 MNHEY and CDR2 SMNVEV (reference sequence). This CDR3 has 14 amino acids. The CDR3 sequence is CASSSLTGTTEAFF. CDR3 DNA sequence: TGTGCCAGCAGTTCCCTGACAGGGACCACTGAAGCTTTCTTT.

The sample holds many counts of this clonotype. The chain couples TRBV6-5 to TRBJ2-7; 13 nucleotides align to TRBD2. V was clipped by 2 bases and J by 4 bases; unmatched bases: 5. The CDR3 is 16 amino acids. CDR1 and CDR2 from the germline V gene are MNHEY and SVGAGI. The DNA for the CDR3 is TGTGCCAGCAGTTACAGACTAGCGGGGGGACCTTACGAGCAGTACTTC. It specifies CASSYRLAGGPYEQYF.

This clonotype was detected ten times or more. The CDR3 sequence: CASSYSSGQGSSPLHF. The CDR3 nucleotides are TGTGCCAGCAGTTACTCAAGCGGACAGGGGAGTTCACCCCTCCACTTT. The chain has TRBV6-5 and TRBJ1-6, with TRBD1 matching over 9 bases. This CDR3 comprises 16 residues. V lost 0 bases, J lost 9 bases, and 6 bases stayed unmatched. Per germline, CDR1 MNHEY and CDR2 SVGAGI.